The 29 T cell receptor beta chains below were found in one sample sequenced in a study of monozygotic twins with inflammatory bowel disease. TCRdb reanalyzed the 5' RACE reads, giving one entry per CDR3 protein sequence and no DNA. Its table lists about 300,000 distinct CDR3 sequences. The sequencing sample was made of blood. The source is a human donor with ulcerative colitis or Crohn's disease, or a healthy co-twin of an affected twin (not recorded which).

The chain combines TRBV20-1 with TRBJ2-5; there is no DNA to check the TCRdb D call of TRBD2. The CDR3 has 15 amino acids. The germline CDR1 and CDR2 sequences are DFQATT and SNEGSKA (reference sequence). The CDR3 reads CSANQGQANQETQYF.

This sequence joins TRBV20-1 and TRBJ2-1; there is no DNA to check the TCRdb D call of TRBD2. Germline CDR1 reads DFQATT; CDR2 reads SNEGSKA (reference sequence). The CDR3 length is 15 residues. The CDR3 is CSARLFGGPLNEQFF.

The chain has TRBV18 and TRBJ2-3; no DNA is available, so the TRBD2 call from TCRdb remains unchecked. Germline loops: CDR1 KGHSH, CDR2 LQKENI. This CDR3 region has 15 residues. CDR3 residues: CASSPAGVPTDTQYF.

This chain joins TRBV2 and TRBJ1-1. The length of the CDR3 is 14 residues. CDR1 and CDR2 from the germline V gene are SNHLY and FYNNEI. The CDR3 here is CASSEKALNTEAFF.

V usage is TRBV18 and J usage is TRBJ2-7. Germline V CDR1 and CDR2: KGHSH, LQKENI. CDR3 size: 14 residues. The CDR3 spells CASSPPISAYEQYF.

V is TRBV20-1 and J is TRBJ2-7. Per germline, CDR1 DFQATT and CDR2 SNEGSKA (reference sequence). The CDR3 loop spans 13 amino acids. The chain's CDR3 is CSARAIGSYEQYF.

J is TRBJ2-3 and V is TRBV24-1; there is no DNA to check the TCRdb D call of TRBD2. Germline lookup yields CDR1 KGHDR and CDR2 SFDVKD. The CDR3 is made up of 15 amino acids. This chain's CDR3 is CATSDWDWNTDTQYF.

This sequence joins TRBV12-3 or TRBV12-4 and TRBJ1-2; TCRdb returns TRBD1, unconfirmable since there is no DNA. The CDR3 extends over 13 amino acids. CDR3: CASSKQQGAGYTF.

The chain has TRBV27 and TRBJ2-5; TCRdb picks TRBD2, but there is no DNA to check that call. Germline lookup yields CDR1 MNHEY and CDR2 SMNVEV (reference sequence). This CDR3 spans 16 amino acids. CDR3 residues: CASSLSPERRGETQYF.

The chain carries TRBV24-1 and TRBJ2-7; the TCRdb call, TRBD2, lacks DNA for checking. Germline values: CDR1 KGHDR, CDR2 SFDVKD. This CDR3 spans 15 amino acids. Here the CDR3 reads CATSDGLADTYEQYF.

The chain employs TRBV2 and TRBJ2-1. Germline values: CDR1 SNHLY, CDR2 FYNNEI. This CDR3 has 11 amino acids. CDR3 residues: CASSDSWEQFF.

The rearrangement uses TRBV3-1 and TRBJ1-6; lacking DNA, the TRBD1 call made by TCRdb goes unchecked. The CDR3 totals 16 residues. Per germline, CDR1 LGHDT and CDR2 YNNKEL (reference sequence). The CDR3 is CASSQETATYNSPLHF.

The chain couples TRBV24-1 to TRBJ2-3; TCRdb's D call, TRBD2, is unchecked because there is no DNA. The V gene's germline CDR1 is KGHDR and CDR2 SFDVKD. The CDR3 spans 16 residues. The CDR3 spells CATSDPTSGSADTQYF.

The chain carries TRBV6-5 and TRBJ2-7; TCRdb proposes TRBD1, but this gene call is untestable without DNA. Germline lookup yields CDR1 MNHEY and CDR2 SVGAGI. CDR3 length: 15 amino acids. CDR3: CASSYAGQGNYEQYF.

The J gene is TRBJ2-2, the V gene TRBV7-2. The CDR3 extends over 11 amino acids. Germline V gene lookup returns CDR1 SGHTA and CDR2 FQGNSA. CDR3 protein: CGLAETGELFF.

The chain is built from TRBV27 and TRBJ2-4; TCRdb's D gene call, TRBD1, goes unchecked for lack of DNA. This CDR3 spans 16 amino acids. Germline CDR1 reads MNHEY; CDR2 reads SMNVEV (reference sequence). CDR3 sequence reads: CASSSGRGLAKNIQYF.

This chain links TRBV2 with TRBJ1-1. This CDR3 region has 15 residues. Germline CDR1 SNHLY, CDR2 FYNNEI. CDR3 amino acids: CASSEWLGEIREAFF.

The rearrangement links TRBV20-1 to TRBJ2-7. Per the germline V gene, CDR1 is DFQATT and CDR2 is SNEGSKA (reference sequence). This CDR3 is 11 amino acids long. The chain's CDR3 is CSARATYEQYF.

V usage is TRBV7-8 and J usage is TRBJ1-2; TCRdb names TRBD1, which stays unverified in the absence of DNA. This CDR3 contains 16 residues. Germline CDR1 SGHVS, CDR2 FQNEAQ. The CDR3 region is CASSLGGGGQGFGYTF.

The chain uses TRBV20-1 and TRBJ2-4; checking the TCRdb D call of TRBD1 is not possible without DNA. The CDR3 totals 15 residues. Germline V gene data show CDR1 as DFQATT and CDR2 as SNEGSKA (reference sequence). The CDR3 region is CSAPWGTGYKNIQYF.

The V call is TRBV6-5, the J call TRBJ2-1; TCRdb's D gene call, TRBD2, goes unchecked for lack of DNA. The CDR3 loop spans 15 amino acids. Germline values: CDR1 MNHEY, CDR2 SVGAGI. The CDR3 region is CASSYISGRVPEQFF.

V gene TRBV4-3 combines with J gene TRBJ2-6. From germline, CDR1 is LGHNA and CDR2 YSLEER. This CDR3 is 17 amino acids long. The CDR3 is CASSQEVSGHGANVLTF.

The V and J genes are TRBV20-1 and TRBJ2-1; the D gene TCRdb calls, TRBD1, cannot be checked with no DNA. Germline CDR1 DFQATT, CDR2 SNEGSKA (reference sequence). This CDR3 is built from 14 residues. CDR3 amino acids: CSPLRRGAYNEQFF.

This chain connects TRBV7-6 to TRBJ2-2; TCRdb's D call of TRBD1 is untestable without DNA. The germline V gene encodes CDR1 SGHVS and CDR2 FNYEAQ. CDR3 length: 14 amino acids. The CDR3 loop reads CASSLPWGSGELFF.

The rearrangement joins TRBV6-5 to TRBJ2-5; the TRBD1 assignment by TCRdb is unverifiable without DNA. The CDR3 runs 15 residues. Germline-derived CDR1 and CDR2 are MNHEY and SVGAGI. This CDR3 reads CASSYSGTDQETQYF.

V is TRBV5-1 and J is TRBJ2-6; TCRdb outputs TRBD1, but without DNA this stays unchecked. CDR1 and CDR2 from the germline V gene are SGHRS and YFSETQ. There are 15 residues in the CDR3. CDR3 amino acids: CASSLVRQAENVLTF. Combining the CDR3 with reference TRBV5-1 and TRBJ2-6 gives the whole variable domain KAGVTQTPRYLIKTRGQQVTLSCSPISGHRSVSWYQQTPGQGLQFLFEYFSETQRNKGNFPGRFSGRQFSNSRSEMNVSTLELGDSALYLCASSLVRQAENVLTFGAGSRLTVL.

The chain employs TRBV7-8 and TRBJ1-4. CDR1 and CDR2 from the germline V gene are SGHVS and FQNEAQ. The CDR3 totals 17 residues. CDR3 in amino acids: CASSLAPRGPTNEKLFF. Full variable domain (remainder filled in from reference TRBV7-8 and TRBJ1-4): GAGVSQSPRYKVAKRGQDVALRCDPISGHVSLFWYQQALGQGPEFLTYFQNEAQLDKSGLPSDRFFAERPEGSVSTLKIQRTQQEDSAVYLCASSLAPRGPTNEKLFFGSGTQLSVL.

The rearrangement joins TRBV6-2 or TRBV6-3 to TRBJ2-6. Germline lookup yields CDR1 MNHEY and CDR2 SVGEGT. The CDR3 is made up of 18 amino acids. This chain's CDR3 is CASSPMTSRPSGANVLTF.

J is TRBJ2-1 and V is TRBV7-2; with no DNA, the TCRdb D assignment of TRBD1 cannot be verified. The CDR3 is made up of 13 amino acids. The germline gives CDR1 SGHTA, CDR2 FQGNSA. The CDR3 protein is CASSLLSGGEQFF.